The 9 T cell receptor beta chains reported below all come from one sample, sequenced in a study of blood T cell repertoires in COVID-19. Sequencing used immunoSEQ multiplex PCR; TCRdb keeps in-frame clones, though not all of them. The sample has 250,000 to 350,000 clones; approximately 87% are singletons. What was sequenced was peripheral blood. The source of these receptors is a woman aged 45-65 years who had recovered from COVID-19.

This clone was seen just once. The chain is built from TRBV9 and TRBJ1-2; 10 bases map to TRBD1. CDR3 length: 15 residues. Germline values: CDR1 SGDLS, CDR2 YYNGEE. Germline trimming cut 0 bases from V and 7 bases from J; bases unmatched to any gene: 6. The CDR3 nucleotides read TGTGCCAGCAGCGTAGAGACAGGGGGCTTGGGTGGCTACACCTTC. This gives the protein CASSVETGGLGGYTF.

This clone was seen just once. V gene TRBV9 combines with J gene TRBJ1-6; D is undetermined. Trimming stripped 3 bases from V and 6 bases from J, with 10 bases between. Germline CDR1 and CDR2: SGDLS and YYNGEE. The CDR3 is 14 amino acids. In DNA form, the CDR3 reads TGTGCCAGCAGCGGCGACACCGTTAATTCACCCCTCCACTTT. Amino acid sequence: CASSGDTVNSPLHF.

The chain's CDR3 is CASSPSGLTGANVLTF. CDR3 DNA sequence: TGCGCCAGCAGTCCTAGCGGACTAACTGGGGCCAACGTCCTGACTTTC. The V call is TRBV5-1, the J call TRBJ2-6; 7 bases line up with TRBD2. The CDR3 is 16 amino acids. J gave up 2 bases and V 5 bases, and 7 bases lay outside the gene matches. Germline CDR1 reads SGHRS; CDR2 reads YFSETQ.

CDR3 bases: TGCGCCAGCAGTAAAGAGCTCGAAGAGACCCAGTACTTC. Translation gives CASSKELEETQYF. The chain links TRBV10-1 to TRBJ2-5; D call uncertain. Germline V CDR1 and CDR2: WNHNN, SYGVQD (reference sequence). Trimming took 5 bases from V and 3 from J, leaving 10 bases between them. The length of the CDR3 is 13 residues.

A single count supports this clone. V is TRBV7-8 and J is TRBJ1-2; 11 bases map to TRBD1. CDR1 and CDR2 (germline): SGHVS, FQNEAQ. With 5 bases clipped from V and 4 bases from J, the junction kept 9 bases outside the gene matches. The CDR3 totals 16 residues. The CDR3 coding sequence is TGTGCCAGCAGCCAACCACCGGACAGGGGGCTCTATGGCTACACCTTC. This encodes CASSQPPDRGLYGYTF.

The chain links TRBV28 to TRBJ1-4, with TRBD1 identical over 10 bases. From germline, CDR1 is MDHEN and CDR2 SYDVKM. V trimming: 6 bases; J trimming: 7 bases; junction bases outside the gene matches: 2. This CDR3 spans 13 amino acids. The CDR3 region is CASRRTGGEKLFF. CDR3 sequence (DNA): TGTGCCAGCAGGAGGACAGGGGGTGAAAAACTGTTTTTT.

The CDR3 sequence: CASSIPGHTPPPLHF. The CDR3 DNA follows: TGTGCCAGTAGTATCCCGGGACATACTCCTCCACCCCTCCACTTT. This chain joins TRBV19 and TRBJ1-6, with TRBD1 as a possible D gene (6 bases). Trimming stripped 3 bases from V and 11 bases from J, with 17 bases between. The CDR3 is 15 residues long. The V gene's germline CDR1 is LNHDA and CDR2 SQIVND (reference sequence).

This clone was seen just once. This chain links TRBV11-2 with TRBJ2-1; the match to TRBD2 covers 14 bases. In germline, CDR1 is SGHAT, CDR2 FQNNGV. Trimming removed 2 bases from V and 7 bases from J; junction bases left unmatched: 10. CDR3 length: 18 residues. CDR3 amino acids: CASSLKRTSGGYQNEQFF. DNA of the CDR3: TGTGCCAGCAGCTTAAAACGGACTAGCGGGGGGTACCAAAATGAGCAGTTCTTC.

The rearrangement joins TRBV29-1 to TRBJ2-7; 7 bases agree with TRBD1. With 6 bases clipped from V and 1 base from J, the junction kept 0 bases outside the gene matches. The CDR3 consists of 11 residues. Germline V gene lookup returns CDR1 SQVTM and CDR2 ANQGSEA. As DNA, the CDR3 is TGCAGCGTGACAGGGTCCTACGAGCAGTACTTC. Protein product: CSVTGSYEQYF.